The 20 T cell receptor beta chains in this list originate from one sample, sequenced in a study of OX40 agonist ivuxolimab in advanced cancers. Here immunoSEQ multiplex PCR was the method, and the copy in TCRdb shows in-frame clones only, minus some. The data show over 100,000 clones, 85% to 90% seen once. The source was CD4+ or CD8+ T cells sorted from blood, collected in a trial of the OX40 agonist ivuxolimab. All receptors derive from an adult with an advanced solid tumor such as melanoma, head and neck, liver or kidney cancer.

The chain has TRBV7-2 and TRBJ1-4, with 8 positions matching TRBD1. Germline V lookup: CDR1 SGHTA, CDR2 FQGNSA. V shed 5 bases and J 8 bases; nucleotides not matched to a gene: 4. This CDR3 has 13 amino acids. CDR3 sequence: CASSLGTGEKLFF. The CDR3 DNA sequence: TGTGCCAGCAGCCTGGGGACAGGAGAAAAACTGTTTTTT.

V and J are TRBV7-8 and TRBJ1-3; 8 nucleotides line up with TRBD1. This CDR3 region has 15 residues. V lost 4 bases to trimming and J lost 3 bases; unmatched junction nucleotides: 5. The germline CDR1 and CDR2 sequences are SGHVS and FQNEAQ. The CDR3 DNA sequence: TGTGCCAGCAGCTCAACAGGGGGATTTGGAAACACCATATATTTT. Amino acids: CASSSTGGFGNTIYF.

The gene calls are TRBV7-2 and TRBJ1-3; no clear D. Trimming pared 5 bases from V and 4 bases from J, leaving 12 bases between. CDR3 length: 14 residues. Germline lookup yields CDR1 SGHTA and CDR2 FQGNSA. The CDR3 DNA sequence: TGTGCCAGCAGCGAACGGGTGTTCGGAAACACCATATATTTT. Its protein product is CASSERVFGNTIYF.

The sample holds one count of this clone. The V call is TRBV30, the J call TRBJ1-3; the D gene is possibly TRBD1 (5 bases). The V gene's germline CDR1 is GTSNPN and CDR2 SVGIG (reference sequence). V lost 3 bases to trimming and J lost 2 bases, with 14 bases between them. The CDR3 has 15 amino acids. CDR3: CAWSVGGSPGNTIYF. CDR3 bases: TGTGCCTGGAGCGTTGGGGGAAGCCCTGGAAACACCATATATTTT.

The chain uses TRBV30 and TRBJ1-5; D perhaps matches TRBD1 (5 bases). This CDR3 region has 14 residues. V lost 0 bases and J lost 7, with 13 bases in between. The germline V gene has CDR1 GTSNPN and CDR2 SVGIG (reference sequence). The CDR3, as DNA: TGTGCCTGGAGTGTACTTGGGGGGGAGCAGCCCCAGCATTTT. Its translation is CAWSVLGGEQPQHF.

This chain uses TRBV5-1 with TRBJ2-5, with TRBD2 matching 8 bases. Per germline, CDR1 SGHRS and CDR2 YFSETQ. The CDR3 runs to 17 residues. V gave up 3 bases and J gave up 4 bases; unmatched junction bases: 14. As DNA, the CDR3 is TGCGCCAGCAGCTCAGTCGGGAGCGGGGGTCCTCGAGAGACCCAGTACTTC. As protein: CASSSVGSGGPRETQYF.

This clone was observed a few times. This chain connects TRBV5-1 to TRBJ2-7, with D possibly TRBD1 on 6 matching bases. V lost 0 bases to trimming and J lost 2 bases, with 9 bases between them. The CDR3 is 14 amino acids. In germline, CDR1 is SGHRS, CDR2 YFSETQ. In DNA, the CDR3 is TGCGCCAGCAGCTTGGACAGGGTTGCCTACGAGCAGTACTTC. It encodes CASSLDRVAYEQYF.

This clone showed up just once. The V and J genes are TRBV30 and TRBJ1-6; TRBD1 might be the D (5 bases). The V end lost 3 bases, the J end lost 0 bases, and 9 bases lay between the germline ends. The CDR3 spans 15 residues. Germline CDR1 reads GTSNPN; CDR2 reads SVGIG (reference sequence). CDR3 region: CAWRPGSSYNSPLHF. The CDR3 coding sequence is TGTGCCTGGAGACCAGGGAGCTCCTATAATTCACCCCTCCACTTT.

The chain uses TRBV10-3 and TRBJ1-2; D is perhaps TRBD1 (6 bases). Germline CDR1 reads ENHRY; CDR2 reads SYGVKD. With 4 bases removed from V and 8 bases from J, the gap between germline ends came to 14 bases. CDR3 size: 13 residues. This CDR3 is CAISVDRSSGYTF. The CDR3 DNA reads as TGTGCCATCAGTGTTGACAGGTCCTCGGGCTACACCTTC.

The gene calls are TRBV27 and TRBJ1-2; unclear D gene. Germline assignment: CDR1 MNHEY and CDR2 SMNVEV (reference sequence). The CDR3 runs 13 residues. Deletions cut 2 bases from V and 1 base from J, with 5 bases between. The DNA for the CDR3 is TGTGCCAGCAGTTTAAGAAGTAACTATGGCTACACCTTC. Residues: CASSLRSNYGYTF.

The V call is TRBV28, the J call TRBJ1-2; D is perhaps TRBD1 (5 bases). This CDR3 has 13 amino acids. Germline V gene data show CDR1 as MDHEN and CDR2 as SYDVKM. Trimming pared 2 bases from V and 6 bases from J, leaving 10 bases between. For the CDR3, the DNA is TGTGCCAGCAGTTTACCCCCGGGGCATGGCTACACCTTC. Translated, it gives CASSLPPGHGYTF.

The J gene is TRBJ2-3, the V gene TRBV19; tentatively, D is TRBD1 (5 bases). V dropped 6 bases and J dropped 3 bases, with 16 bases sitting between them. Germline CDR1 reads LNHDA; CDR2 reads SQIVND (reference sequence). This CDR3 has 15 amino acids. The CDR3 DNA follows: TGTGCCAGTAGCCTGCGGCCAGGGCGGACAGATACGCAGTATTTT. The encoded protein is CASSLRPGRTDTQYF.

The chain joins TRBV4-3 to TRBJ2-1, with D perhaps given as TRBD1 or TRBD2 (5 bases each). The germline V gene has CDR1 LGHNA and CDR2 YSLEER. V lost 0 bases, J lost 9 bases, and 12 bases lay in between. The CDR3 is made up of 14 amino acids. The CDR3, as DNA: TGCGCCAGCAGCCAAGAATGGGGTGGGGGTGAGCAGTTCTTC. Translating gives CASSQEWGGGEQFF.

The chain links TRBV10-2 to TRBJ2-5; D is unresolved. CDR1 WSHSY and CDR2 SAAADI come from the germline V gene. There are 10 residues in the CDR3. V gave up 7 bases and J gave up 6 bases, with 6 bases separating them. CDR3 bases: TGCGCCAGCACGTCTAAGACCCAGTACTTC. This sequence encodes CASTSKTQYF.

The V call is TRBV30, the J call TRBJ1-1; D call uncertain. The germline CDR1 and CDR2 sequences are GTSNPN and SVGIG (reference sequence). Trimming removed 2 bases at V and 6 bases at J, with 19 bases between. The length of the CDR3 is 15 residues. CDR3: CAWSPPGPRRAEAFF. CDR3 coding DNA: TGTGCCTGGAGTCCCCCTGGACCGCGGCGCGCTGAAGCTTTCTTT.

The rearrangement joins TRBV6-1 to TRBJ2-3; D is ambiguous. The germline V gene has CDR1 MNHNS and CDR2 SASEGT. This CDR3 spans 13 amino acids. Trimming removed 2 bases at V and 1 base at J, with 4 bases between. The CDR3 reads CASSEFGTDTQYF. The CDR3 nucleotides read TGTGCCAGCAGTGAATTTGGCACAGATACGCAGTATTTT.

The DNA for the CDR3 is TGTGCCAGCAGTGATCCCGGCTCGCTCTATGGCTACACCTTC. Its protein is CASSDPGSLYGYTF. This chain connects TRBV6-6 to TRBJ1-2, with D uncertain. Trimming left V 5 bases short and J 4 bases short, with 14 bases between. This CDR3 has 14 amino acids. Germline V lookup: CDR1 MNHNY, CDR2 SVGAGI (reference sequence).

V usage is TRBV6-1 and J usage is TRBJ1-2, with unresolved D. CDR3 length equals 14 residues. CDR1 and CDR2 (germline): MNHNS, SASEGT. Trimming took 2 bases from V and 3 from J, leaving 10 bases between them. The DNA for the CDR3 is TGTGCCAGCAGTGAACACCGGCTAGACTATGGCTACACCTTC. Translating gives CASSEHRLDYGYTF.

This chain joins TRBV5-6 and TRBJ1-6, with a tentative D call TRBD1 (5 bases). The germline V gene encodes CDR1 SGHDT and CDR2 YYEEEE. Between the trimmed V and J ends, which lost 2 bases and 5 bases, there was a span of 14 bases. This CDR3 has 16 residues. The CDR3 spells CASSFGGGNDNSPLHF. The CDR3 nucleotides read TGTGCCAGCAGCTTTGGGGGGGGGAATGATAATTCACCCCTCCACTTT.

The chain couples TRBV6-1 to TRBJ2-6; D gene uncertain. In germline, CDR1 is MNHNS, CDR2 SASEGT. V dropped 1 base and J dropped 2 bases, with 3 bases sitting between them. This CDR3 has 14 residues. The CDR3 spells CASSEETGANVLTF. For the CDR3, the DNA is TGTGCCAGCAGTGAAGAAACTGGGGCCAACGTCCTGACTTTC.